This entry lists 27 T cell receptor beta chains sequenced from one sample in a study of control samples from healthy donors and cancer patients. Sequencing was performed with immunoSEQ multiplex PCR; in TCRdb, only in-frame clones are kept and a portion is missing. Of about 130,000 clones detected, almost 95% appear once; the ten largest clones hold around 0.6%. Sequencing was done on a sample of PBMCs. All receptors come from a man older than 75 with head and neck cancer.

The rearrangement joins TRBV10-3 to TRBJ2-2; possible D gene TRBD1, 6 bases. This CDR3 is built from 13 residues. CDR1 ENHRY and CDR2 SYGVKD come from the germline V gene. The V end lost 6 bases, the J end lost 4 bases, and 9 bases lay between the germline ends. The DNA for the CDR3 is TGTGCCATCAGGGGGACAAGCACCGGGGAGCTGTTTTTT. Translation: CAIRGTSTGELFF.

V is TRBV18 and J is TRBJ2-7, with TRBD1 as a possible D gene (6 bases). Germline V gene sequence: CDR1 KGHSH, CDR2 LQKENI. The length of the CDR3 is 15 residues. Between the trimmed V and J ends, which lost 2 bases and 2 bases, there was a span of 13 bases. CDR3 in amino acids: CASSPSNRAAYEQYF. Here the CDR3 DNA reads TGTGCCAGCTCACCAAGTAACAGGGCAGCCTACGAGCAGTACTTC.

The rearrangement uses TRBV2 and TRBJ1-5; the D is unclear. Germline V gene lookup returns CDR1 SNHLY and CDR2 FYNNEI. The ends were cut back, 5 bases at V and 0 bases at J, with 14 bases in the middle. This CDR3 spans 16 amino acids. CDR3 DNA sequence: TGTGCCAGCAGTATACTGGACCTTTATAGCAATCAGCCCCAGCATTTT. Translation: CASSILDLYSNQPQHF.

CDR3 DNA sequence: TGCGCCAGCAGCATTACAGGGGGCCAAGAGACCCAGTACTTC. It encodes CASSITGGQETQYF. This chain links TRBV5-1 with TRBJ2-5; TRBD1 aligns across 8 bases. CDR1 and CDR2 from the germline V gene are SGHRS and YFSETQ. With V trimmed by 4 bases and J by 1 base, 3 bases remained unmatched. CDR3 length equals 14 residues.

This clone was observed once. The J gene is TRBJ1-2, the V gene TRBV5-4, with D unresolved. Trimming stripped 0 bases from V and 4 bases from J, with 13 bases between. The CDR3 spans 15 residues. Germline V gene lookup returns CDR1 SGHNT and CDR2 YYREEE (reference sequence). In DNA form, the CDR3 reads TGTGCCAGCAGCTTGGATGCAGGTCGGTCCTATGGCTACACCTTC. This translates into CASSLDAGRSYGYTF.

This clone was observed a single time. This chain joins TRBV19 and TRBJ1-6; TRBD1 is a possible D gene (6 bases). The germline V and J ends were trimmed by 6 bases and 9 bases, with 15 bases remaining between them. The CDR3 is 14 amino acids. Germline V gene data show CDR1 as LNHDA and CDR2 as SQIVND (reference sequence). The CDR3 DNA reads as TGTGCCAGTAGGTTGGGGGCGCGGGGTTCACCCCTCCACTTT. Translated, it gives CASRLGARGSPLHF.

CDR3 amino acids: CASSLQTGATNEKLFF. Here the CDR3 DNA reads TGCGCCAGCAGCTTGCAAACAGGCGCAACTAATGAAAAACTGTTTTTT. The V call is TRBV5-1, the J call TRBJ1-4, with D possibly TRBD1 on 5 matching bases. Looked up from germline, CDR1 is SGHRS and CDR2 is YFSETQ. The CDR3 extends over 16 amino acids. Trimming removed 1 base from V and 0 bases from J, with 10 bases in between.

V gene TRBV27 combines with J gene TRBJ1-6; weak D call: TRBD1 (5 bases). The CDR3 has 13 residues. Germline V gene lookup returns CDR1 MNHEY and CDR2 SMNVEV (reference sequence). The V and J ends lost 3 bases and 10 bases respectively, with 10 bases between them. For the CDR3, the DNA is TGTGCCAGCAGTTTTTCAGGGAAGTCACCCCTCCACTTT. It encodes CASSFSGKSPLHF.

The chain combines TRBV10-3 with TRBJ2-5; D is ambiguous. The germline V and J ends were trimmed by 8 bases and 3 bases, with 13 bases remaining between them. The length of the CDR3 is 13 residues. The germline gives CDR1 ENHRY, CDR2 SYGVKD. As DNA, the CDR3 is TGTGCCATCGGAGTAGACAACAAAGAGACCCAGTACTTC. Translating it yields CAIGVDNKETQYF.

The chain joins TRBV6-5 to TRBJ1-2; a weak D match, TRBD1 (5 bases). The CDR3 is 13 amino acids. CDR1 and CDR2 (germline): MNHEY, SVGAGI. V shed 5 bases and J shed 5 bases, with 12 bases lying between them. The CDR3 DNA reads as TGTGCCAGCAGTAATGACAGACTATATGGCTACACCTTC. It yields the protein CASSNDRLYGYTF.

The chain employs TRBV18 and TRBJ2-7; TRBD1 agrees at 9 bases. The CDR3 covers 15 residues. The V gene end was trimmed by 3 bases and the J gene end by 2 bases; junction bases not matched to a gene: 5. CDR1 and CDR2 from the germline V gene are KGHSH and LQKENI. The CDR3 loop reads CASSPSQGATYEQYF. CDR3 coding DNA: TGTGCCAGCTCACCCTCACAGGGGGCTACCTACGAGCAGTACTTC.

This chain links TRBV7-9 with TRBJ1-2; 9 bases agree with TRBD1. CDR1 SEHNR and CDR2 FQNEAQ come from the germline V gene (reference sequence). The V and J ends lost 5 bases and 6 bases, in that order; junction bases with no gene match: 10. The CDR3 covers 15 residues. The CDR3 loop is CASSPPGQGWHGYTF. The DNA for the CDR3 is TGTGCCAGCAGCCCTCCGGGACAGGGTTGGCATGGCTACACCTTC.

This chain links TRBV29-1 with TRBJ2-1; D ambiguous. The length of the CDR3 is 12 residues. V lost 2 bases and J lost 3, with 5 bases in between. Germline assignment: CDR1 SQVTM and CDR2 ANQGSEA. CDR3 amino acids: CSVENSYNEQFF. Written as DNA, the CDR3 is TGCAGCGTTGAAAATAGCTACAATGAGCAGTTCTTC.

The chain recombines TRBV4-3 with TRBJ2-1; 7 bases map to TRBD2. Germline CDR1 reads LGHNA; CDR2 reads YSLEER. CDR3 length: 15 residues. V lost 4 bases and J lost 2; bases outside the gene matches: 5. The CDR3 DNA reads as TGCGCCAGCAGCCCTGGGGGGGTCCCCTACAATGAGCAGTTCTTC. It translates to CASSPGGVPYNEQFF.

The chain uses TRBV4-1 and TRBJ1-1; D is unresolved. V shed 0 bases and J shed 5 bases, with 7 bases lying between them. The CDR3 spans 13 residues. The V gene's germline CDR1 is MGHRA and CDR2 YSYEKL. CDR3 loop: CASSQEGTTEAFF. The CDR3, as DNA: TGCGCCAGCAGCCAAGAAGGAACGACTGAAGCTTTCTTT.

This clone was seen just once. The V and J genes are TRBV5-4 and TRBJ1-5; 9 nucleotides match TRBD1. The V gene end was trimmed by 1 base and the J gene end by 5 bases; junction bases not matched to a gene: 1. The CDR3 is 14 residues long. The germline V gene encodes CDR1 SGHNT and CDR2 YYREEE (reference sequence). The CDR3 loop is CASSLTGGDQPQHF. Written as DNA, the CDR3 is TGTGCCAGCAGCTTGACAGGGGGCGATCAGCCCCAGCATTTT.

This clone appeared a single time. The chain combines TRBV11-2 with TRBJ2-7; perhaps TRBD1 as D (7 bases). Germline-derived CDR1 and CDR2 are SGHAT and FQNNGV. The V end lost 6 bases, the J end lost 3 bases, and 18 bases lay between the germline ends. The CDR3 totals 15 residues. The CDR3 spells CASSLGRGVFYEQYF. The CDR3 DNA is TGTGCCAGCAGTCTGGGCAGGGGGGTATTCTACGAGCAGTACTTC.

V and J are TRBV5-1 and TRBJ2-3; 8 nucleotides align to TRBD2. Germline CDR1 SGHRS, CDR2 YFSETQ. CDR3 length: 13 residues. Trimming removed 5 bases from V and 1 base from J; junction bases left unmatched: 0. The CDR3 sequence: CASRTSGTDTQYF. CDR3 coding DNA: TGCGCCAGCAGGACTAGCGGCACAGATACGCAGTATTTT.

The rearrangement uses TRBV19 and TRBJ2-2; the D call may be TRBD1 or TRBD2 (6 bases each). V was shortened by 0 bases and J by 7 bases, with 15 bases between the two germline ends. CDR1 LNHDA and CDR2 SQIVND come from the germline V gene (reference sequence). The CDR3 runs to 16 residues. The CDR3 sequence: CASSIDFGGAGGELFF. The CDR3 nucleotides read TGTGCCAGTAGTATAGATTTCGGGGGCGCAGGCGGGGAGCTGTTTTTT.

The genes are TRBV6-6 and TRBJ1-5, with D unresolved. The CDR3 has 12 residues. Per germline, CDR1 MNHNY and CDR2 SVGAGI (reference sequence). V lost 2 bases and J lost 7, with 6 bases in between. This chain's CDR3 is CASSYPAQPQHF. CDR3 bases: TGTGCCAGCAGTTACCCCGCGCAGCCCCAGCATTTT.

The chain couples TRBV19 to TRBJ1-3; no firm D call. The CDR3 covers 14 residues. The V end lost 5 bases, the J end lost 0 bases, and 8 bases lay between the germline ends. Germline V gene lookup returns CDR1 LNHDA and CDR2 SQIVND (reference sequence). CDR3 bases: TGTGCCAGTAGTCCTGTTAGCTCTGGAAACACCATATATTTT. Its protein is CASSPVSSGNTIYF.

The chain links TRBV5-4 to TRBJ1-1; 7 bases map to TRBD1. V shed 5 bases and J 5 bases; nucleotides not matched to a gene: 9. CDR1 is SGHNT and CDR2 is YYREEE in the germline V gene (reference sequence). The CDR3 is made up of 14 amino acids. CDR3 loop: CASSSHRGGTEAFF. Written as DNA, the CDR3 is TGTGCCAGCAGTTCCCACAGGGGTGGTACTGAAGCTTTCTTT.

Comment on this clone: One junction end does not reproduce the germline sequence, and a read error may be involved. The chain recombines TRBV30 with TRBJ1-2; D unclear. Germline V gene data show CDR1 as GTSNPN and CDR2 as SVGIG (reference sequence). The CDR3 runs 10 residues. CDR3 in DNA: TGTGCCTGGAGTGTAAAACCTATCGCCTTC. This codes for CAWSVKPIAF.

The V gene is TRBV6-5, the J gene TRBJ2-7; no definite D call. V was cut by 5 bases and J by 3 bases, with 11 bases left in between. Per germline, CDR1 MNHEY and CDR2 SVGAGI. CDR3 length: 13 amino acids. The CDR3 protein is CASSSPADYEQYF. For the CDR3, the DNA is TGTGCCAGCAGTAGCCCGGCAGACTACGAGCAGTACTTC.

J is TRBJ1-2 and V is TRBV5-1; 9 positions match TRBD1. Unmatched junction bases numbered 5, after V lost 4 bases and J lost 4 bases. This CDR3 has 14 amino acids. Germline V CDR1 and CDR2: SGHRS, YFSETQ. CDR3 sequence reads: CASSLKTGGYGYTF. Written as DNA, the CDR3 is TGCGCCAGCAGCCTAAAGACAGGGGGCTATGGCTACACCTTC.

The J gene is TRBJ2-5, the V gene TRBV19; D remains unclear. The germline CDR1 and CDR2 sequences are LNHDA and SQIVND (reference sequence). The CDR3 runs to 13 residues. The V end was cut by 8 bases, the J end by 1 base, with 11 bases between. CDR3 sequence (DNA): TGTGCCAGTGGAACCGTCCTCCAAGAGACCCAGTACTTC. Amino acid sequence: CASGTVLQETQYF. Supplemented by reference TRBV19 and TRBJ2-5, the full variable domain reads DGGITQSPKYLFRKEGQNVTLSCEQNLNHDAMYWYRQDPGQGLRLIYYSQIVNDFQKGDIAEGYSVSREKKESFPLTVTSAQKNPTAFYLCASGTVLQETQYFGPGTRLLVL.

The CDR3 protein is CSVPGTGIYEQYF. CDR3 DNA sequence: TGCAGCGTTCCCGGGACAGGGATCTACGAGCAGTACTTC. The chain recombines TRBV29-1 with TRBJ2-7, with 9 nucleotides matching TRBD1. CDR1 and CDR2 (germline): SQVTM, ANQGSEA. With 5 bases clipped from V and 3 bases from J, the junction kept 5 bases outside the gene matches. The CDR3 is made up of 13 amino acids.